Below, 7 T cell receptor beta chains from the same sample are listed, as sequenced in a study of blood T cells in healthy people across ages. A second about 6 to 11 cycle PCR used barcoded and J-beta primers. TCRdb recomputed calls from the 5' RACE reads with MiXCR, one row per CDR3 protein. The sample has 800,000 or so distinct CDR3 sequences, 55% to 65% seen once; the top ten hold around a quarter. Sequenced: blood. The receptors come from a man between 25 and 39 years old in good health.

This clonotype was seen a few times. J is TRBJ2-1 and V is TRBV3-1; D is perhaps TRBD1 or TRBD2 (5 bases each). Looked up from germline, CDR1 is LGHDT and CDR2 is YNNKEL (reference sequence). This CDR3 spans 15 amino acids. The V end was cut by 4 bases, the J end by 8 bases, with 18 bases between. The CDR3 reads CASSLNRGRGHEQFF. The DNA for the CDR3 is TGTGCCAGCAGCCTCAACCGGGGCCGGGGACATGAGCAGTTCTTC.

In its sample, this clonotype was seen a few times. The J gene is TRBJ1-4, the V gene TRBV4-2, with 8 nucleotides matching TRBD1. Germline CDR1 and CDR2: LGHNA and YNFKEQ. The CDR3 extends over 16 amino acids. The V segment lost 3 bases and the J segment 5 bases; nucleotides outside the gene matches: 8. CDR3 nucleotides: TGTGCCAGCAGCCAGCCAGACAGGGGACAGAATGAAAAACTGTTTTTT. It codes for CASSQPDRGQNEKLFF.

CDR3 nucleotide sequence: TGTGCCAGCAGCGTATCTGGGGGCGCCTATGGCTACACCTTC. Protein product: CASSVSGGAYGYTF. The rearrangement uses TRBV7-3 and TRBJ1-2; perhaps TRBD1 as D (6 bases). The CDR3 runs 14 residues. Germline V gene sequence: CDR1 SGHTA, CDR2 FQGTGA. V lost 5 bases, J lost 4 bases, and 14 bases lay in between.

This rearrangement joins TRBV6-5 to TRBJ2-5; 7 nucleotides match TRBD1. Germline assignment: CDR1 MNHEY and CDR2 SVGAGI. This CDR3 contains 16 residues. J was trimmed by 1 base and V by 0 bases; bases with no gene match: 5. The CDR3 region has the DNA TGTGCCAGCAGTTACTCGGGACAGCCCGCCCAAGAGACCCAGTACTTC. Its protein is CASSYSGQPAQETQYF.

This sequence joins TRBV3-1 and TRBJ2-2; TRBD1 or TRBD2 may be the D gene (5 bases each). Per the germline V gene, CDR1 is LGHDT and CDR2 is YNNKEL (reference sequence). The CDR3 consists of 16 residues. V was shortened by 1 base and J by 2 bases, with 11 bases between the two germline ends. CDR3 in amino acids: CASSQGGRHNTGELFF. The CDR3 nucleotides read TGTGCCAGCAGCCAAGGGGGACGGCACAACACCGGGGAGCTGTTTTTT.

The chain has TRBV4-2 and TRBJ2-3; D possibly corresponds to TRBD1 (6 bases). The CDR3 runs to 15 residues. CDR1 and CDR2 (germline): LGHNA, YNFKEQ. V lost 2 bases, J lost 2 bases, and 11 bases lay in between. As DNA, the CDR3 is TGTGCCAGCAGCCAACAACAGGGTTCCACAGATACGCAGTATTTT. Its translation: CASSQQQGSTDTQYF.

The chain uses TRBV6-5 and TRBJ2-4, with D perhaps being TRBD1 or TRBD2 (5 bases each). TRBJ2-7 explains the end of the DNA better; the J call may be wrong. This CDR3 comprises 18 residues. Germline V gene lookup returns CDR1 MNHEY and CDR2 SVGAGI. This CDR3 reads CASSYPDGVGPLWNEQYF. The CDR3 nucleotides read TGTGCCAGCAGTTATCCTGACGGGGTGGGGCCCCTATGGAACGAGCAGTACTTC.